The clone carrying this TCR beta chain showed up just a few times. Its specificity is unknown. Sequencing on ten immunoSEQ deep assay plates was performed for unsorted PBMC DNA. Original processing methods: Filtering was not the same, since immunoSEQ gave junction-only sequences without quality scores. Profiled with immunoSEQ multiplex PCR; TCRdb holds only in-frame clones, not every one. The V and J calls and clone size are taken from that table; D and trimming were inferred from the DNA. The sample contains about 490,000 clones, about 79% of which appear only once. The data were obtained in a study of shared clonotypes between healthy human individuals. Study-level results: The sampled material consisted only of blood, and tissue repertoires are likely to differ.

Caucasian adults residing in Nashville, Tennessee made up all the donors. Sequencing used PBMCs. This TCR derives from a woman in her thirties or forties in good health. Some clones in this sample may be carry-over from other donors' samples.

CDR3 sequence: CASSGGRHTDTQYF. In nucleotides, the CDR3 is TGTGCCAGCAGTGGCGGGAGACACACAGATACGCAGTATTTT. The V and J genes are TRBV6-4 and TRBJ2-3; 7 nucleotides line up with TRBD2. Germline loops: CDR1 MRHNA, CDR2 SNTAGT. The CDR3 runs 14 residues. Trimming cost V 4 bases and J 2 bases; bases outside gene matches: 3.